The clone carrying this TCR beta chain was seen a few times. V lost 7 bases and J lost 3; bases outside the gene matches: 9. The CDR3 extends over 14 amino acids. Germline V lookup: CDR1 MNHEY, CDR2 SVGEGT. The input was approximately 500 ng total RNA; TCR beta cDNA was made from it with a constant-region primer. For TCR beta, libraries were produced by three nested multiplex PCR rounds using slightly modified ARM-PCR. The two initial PCR rounds, about 9 cycles each, used TRBV1-TRBV30 forward and C-beta reverse primers. TCRdb ran MiXCR on the multiplex PCR reads and lists one entry per CDR3 protein. The sample lists around 170,000 distinct CDR3 sequences; around 60% were seen once. The data belong to a study of tumor-infiltrating lymphocytes in primary liver carcinoma. Study in general: Sample yields of productive TCRbeta reads, ranging from roughly 3.65 to 7.5 million, were similar across tissue types.

Blood RNA originated from unsorted whole blood, with germline DNA additionally extracted. Source material: peripheral blood. This clonotype was sampled from a man in his forties with primary liver carcinoma and hepatitis B virus infection. The chain employs TRBV6-2 or TRBV6-3 and TRBJ2-7; 7 bases line up with TRBD1. CDR3 sequence reads: CASTWDSTIYEQYF. The CDR3 DNA reads as TGTGCCAGCACCTGGGACAGCACCATCTACGAGCAGTACTTC.